This T cell receptor (beta chain) was identified in a study of a mutant IDH1 vaccine in newly diagnosed glioma. Overall study context: Vaccination followed radiotherapy alone by 4-6 weeks, or accompanied temozolomide cycles. Treated patients comprised about 60% males and about 40% females, mean age roughly 40 years. Before enrollment, patients got radiotherapy alone, temozolomide alone, or mostly the combination. Whole-study results and caveats: Pseudoprogression showed no apparent link to changes in top peripheral T cell clonotypes.

The assay was immunoSEQ multiplex PCR, and TCRdb's table has in-frame clones only and misses some. Of 60,000 to 65,000 clones in the sample, around 84% were seen once. Time point: week 35, safety follow-up. Topical imiquimod accompanied each vaccine dose, which consisted of 300 ug of mutant IDH1 20-mer peptide. This clone has more than one count but fewer than ten. Its matching antigen is unknown. The germline CDR1 and CDR2 sequences are KGHSH and LQKENI. V lost 5 bases, J lost 2 bases, and 10 bases lay in between. The CDR3 consists of 14 residues. The specimen comprised PBMCs, sampled from a glioma patient whose treatment included an IDH1 peptide vaccine. V and J are TRBV18 and TRBJ1-5, with a weak D call TRBD1 (6 bases). The sequence was obtained from a man under 40 with glioma. In DNA form, the CDR3 reads TGTGCCAGCTCAGATAGACAGGGCAATCAGCCCCAGCATTTT. Protein product: CASSDRQGNQPQHF. Full variable domain (rest looked up from reference TRBV18 and TRBJ1-5): NAGVMQNPRHLVRRRGQEARLRCSPMKGHSHVYWYRQLPEEGLKFMVYLQKENIIDESGMPKERFSAEFPKEGPSILRIQQVVRGDSAAYFCASSDRQGNQPQHFGDGTRLSIL.